This entry lists 2 T cell receptor beta chains sequenced from one sample in a study of blood T cell repertoires in COVID-19. Using immunoSEQ multiplex PCR, the repertoire was profiled, and TCRdb retains in-frame clones only, with some absent. The sample consists of roughly 120,000 clones, roughly 80% of them appearing once. The specimen was peripheral blood. The receptors originated from a human donor in a cohort sampled during active COVID-19.

The chain carries TRBV9 and TRBJ2-7, with TRBD2 matching over 9 bases. V was pared by 3 bases and J by 9 bases, with 13 bases of the junction left unmatched. CDR1 is SGDLS and CDR2 is YYNGEE in the germline V gene. The CDR3 covers 15 residues. The CDR3 region is CASSADSGRERGQYF. CDR3 bases: TGTGCCAGCAGCGCCGATAGCGGGAGAGAACGAGGGCAGTACTTC.

The chain has TRBV13 and TRBJ2-6; 7 nucleotides align to TRBD1. This CDR3 is 17 amino acids long. Germline loops: CDR1 PRHDT, CDR2 FYEKMQ (reference sequence). V was pared by 5 bases and J by 1 base, with 8 bases of the junction left unmatched. As DNA, the CDR3 is TGTGCCAGCAGCACCGTGCAACAGGGGTCTGGGGCCAACGTCCTGACTTTC. It is translated as CASSTVQQGSGANVLTF. Using reference TRBV13 and TRBJ2-6 for the parts outside the CDR3, the full variable domain is AAGVIQSPRHLIKEKRETATLKCYPIPRHDTVYWYQQGPGQDPQFLISFYEKMQSDKGSIPDRFSAQQFSDYHSELNMSSLELGDSALYFCASSTVQQGSGANVLTFGAGSRLTVL.